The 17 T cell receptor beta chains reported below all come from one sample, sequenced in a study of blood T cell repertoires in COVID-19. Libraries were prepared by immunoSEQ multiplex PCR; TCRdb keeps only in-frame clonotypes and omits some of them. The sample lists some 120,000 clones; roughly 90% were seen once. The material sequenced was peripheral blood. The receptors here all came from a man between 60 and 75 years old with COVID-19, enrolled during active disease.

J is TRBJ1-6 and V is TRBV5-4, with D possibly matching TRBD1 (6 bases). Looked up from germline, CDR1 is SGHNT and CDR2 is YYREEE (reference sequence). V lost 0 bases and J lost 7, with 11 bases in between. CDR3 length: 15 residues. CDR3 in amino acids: CASSLAQGLNSPLHF. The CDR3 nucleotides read TGTGCCAGCAGCTTGGCGCAGGGGCTGAATTCACCCCTCCACTTT.

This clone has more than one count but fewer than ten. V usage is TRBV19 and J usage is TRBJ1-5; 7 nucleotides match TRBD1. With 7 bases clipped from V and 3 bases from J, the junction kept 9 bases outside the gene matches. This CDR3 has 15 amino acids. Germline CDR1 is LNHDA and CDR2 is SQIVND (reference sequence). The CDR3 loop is CASTETGDLNQPQHF. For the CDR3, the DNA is TGTGCCAGTACCGAAACAGGGGACCTCAATCAGCCCCAGCATTTT.

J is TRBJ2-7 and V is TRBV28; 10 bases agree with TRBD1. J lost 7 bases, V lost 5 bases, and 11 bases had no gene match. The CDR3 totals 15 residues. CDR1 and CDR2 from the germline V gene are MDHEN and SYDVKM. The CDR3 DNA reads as TGTGCCAGCAGTCCCTCCGGGACAGGGGTCAGGGAGCAGTACTTC. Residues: CASSPSGTGVREQYF.

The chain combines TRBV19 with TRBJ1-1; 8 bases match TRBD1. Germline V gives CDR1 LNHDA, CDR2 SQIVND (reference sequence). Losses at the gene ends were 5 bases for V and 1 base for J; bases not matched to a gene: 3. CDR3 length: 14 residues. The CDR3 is CASSLGTGNTEAFF. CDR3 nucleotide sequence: TGTGCCAGTAGTCTCGGGACAGGGAACACTGAAGCTTTCTTT.

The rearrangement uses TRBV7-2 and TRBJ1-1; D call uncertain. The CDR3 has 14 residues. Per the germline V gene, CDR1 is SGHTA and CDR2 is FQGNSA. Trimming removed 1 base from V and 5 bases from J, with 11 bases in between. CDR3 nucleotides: TGTGCCAGCAGCTTAGTACCGGGTGGGACTGAAGCTTTCTTT. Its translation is CASSLVPGGTEAFF. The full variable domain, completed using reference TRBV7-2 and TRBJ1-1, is GAGVSQSPSNKVTEKGKDVELRCDPISGHTALYWYRQSLGQGLEFLIYFQGNSAPDKSGLPSDRFSAERTGGSVSTLTIQRTQQEDSAVYLCASSLVPGGTEAFFGQGTRLTVV.

The CDR3 region has the DNA TGTGCCAGCAGTACTACCGGGACAGGGCGGGAAAAACTGTTTTTT. Protein sequence: CASSTTGTGREKLFF. J is TRBJ1-4 and V is TRBV6-5; 9 bases are shared with TRBD1. The junction had 9 bases not matched to a gene; V was cut back by 5 bases and J by 8 bases. Per the germline V gene, CDR1 is MNHEY and CDR2 is SVGAGI. This CDR3 spans 15 amino acids.

CDR3 in DNA: TGTGCCAGCAGCTTAAGGGACAGCTATAATTCACCCCTCCACTTT. This sequence encodes CASSLRDSYNSPLHF. The chain carries TRBV7-3 and TRBJ1-6, with 7 positions matching TRBD1. J lost 3 bases, V lost 1 base, and 0 bases had no gene match. The germline gives CDR1 SGHTA, CDR2 FQGTGA. The CDR3 totals 15 residues.

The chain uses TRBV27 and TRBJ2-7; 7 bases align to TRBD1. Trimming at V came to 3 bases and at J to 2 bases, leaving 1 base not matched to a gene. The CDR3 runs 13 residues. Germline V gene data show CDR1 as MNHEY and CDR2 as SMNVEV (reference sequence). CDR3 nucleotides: TGTGCCAGCAGTTTGACAGGGACCTACGAGCAGTACTTC. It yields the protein CASSLTGTYEQYF.

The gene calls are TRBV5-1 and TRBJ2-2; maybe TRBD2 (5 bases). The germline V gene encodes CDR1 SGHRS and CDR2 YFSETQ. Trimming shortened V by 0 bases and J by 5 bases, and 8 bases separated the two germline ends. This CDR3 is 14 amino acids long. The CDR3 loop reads CASSLAGETGELFF. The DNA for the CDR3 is TGCGCCAGCAGCTTGGCCGGGGAAACCGGGGAGCTGTTTTTT.

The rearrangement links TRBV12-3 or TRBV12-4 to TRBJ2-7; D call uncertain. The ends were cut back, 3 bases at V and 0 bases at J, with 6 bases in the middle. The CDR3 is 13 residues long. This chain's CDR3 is CASSFERSYEQYF. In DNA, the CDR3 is TGTGCCAGCAGTTTCGAGCGCTCCTACGAGCAGTACTTC.

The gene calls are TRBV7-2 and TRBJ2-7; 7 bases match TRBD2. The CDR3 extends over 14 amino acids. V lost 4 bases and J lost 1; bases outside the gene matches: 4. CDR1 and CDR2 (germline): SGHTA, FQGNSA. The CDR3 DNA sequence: TGTGCCAGCAGCTCGACTAGCCCGTCCTACGAGCAGTACTTC. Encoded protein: CASSSTSPSYEQYF.

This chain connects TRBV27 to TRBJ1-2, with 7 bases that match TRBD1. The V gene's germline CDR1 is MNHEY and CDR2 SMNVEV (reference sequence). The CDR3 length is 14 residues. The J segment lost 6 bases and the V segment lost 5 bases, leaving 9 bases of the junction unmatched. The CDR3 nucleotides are TGTGCCAGCAGTCCCCGACAGGGCTGGAATGGCTACACCTTC. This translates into CASSPRQGWNGYTF.

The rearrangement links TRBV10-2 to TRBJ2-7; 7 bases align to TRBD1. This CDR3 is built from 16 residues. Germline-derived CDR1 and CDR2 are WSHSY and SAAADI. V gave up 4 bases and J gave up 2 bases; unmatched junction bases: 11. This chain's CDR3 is CASSGTGDTFAYEQYF. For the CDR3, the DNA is TGCGCCAGCAGTGGGACAGGTGACACCTTTGCCTACGAGCAGTACTTC.

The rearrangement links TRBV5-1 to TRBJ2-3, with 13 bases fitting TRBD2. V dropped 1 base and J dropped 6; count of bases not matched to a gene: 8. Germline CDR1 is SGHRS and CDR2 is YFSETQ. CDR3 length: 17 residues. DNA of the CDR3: TGCGCCAGCAGCTTGCCGGGACTAGCGGGAACCTCGGATACGCAGTATTTT. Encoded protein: CASSLPGLAGTSDTQYF.

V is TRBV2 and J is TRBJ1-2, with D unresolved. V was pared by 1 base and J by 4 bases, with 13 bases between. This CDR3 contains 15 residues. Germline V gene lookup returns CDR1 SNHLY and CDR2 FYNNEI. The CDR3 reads CASSEEIGVTYGYTF. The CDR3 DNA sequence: TGTGCCAGCAGTGAAGAGATTGGAGTCACCTATGGCTACACCTTC.

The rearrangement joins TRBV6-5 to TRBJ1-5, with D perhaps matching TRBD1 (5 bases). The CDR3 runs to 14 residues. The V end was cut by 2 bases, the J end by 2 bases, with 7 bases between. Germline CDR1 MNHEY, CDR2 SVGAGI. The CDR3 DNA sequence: TGTGCCAGCAGTTACGGGGCGGGCAATCAGCCCCAGCATTTT. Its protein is CASSYGAGNQPQHF.

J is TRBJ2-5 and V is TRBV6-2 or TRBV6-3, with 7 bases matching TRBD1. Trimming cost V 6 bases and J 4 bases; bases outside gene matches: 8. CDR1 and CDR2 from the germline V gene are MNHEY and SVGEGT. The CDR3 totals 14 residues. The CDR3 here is CASSFQGDGETQYF. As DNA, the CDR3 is TGTGCCAGCAGCTTTCAGGGGGATGGAGAGACCCAGTACTTC.